This T cell receptor (beta chain) comes out of a study of response to subunit inactivated influenza vaccine (dated by TCRdb to the late 2010s). For context, the study as a whole: Deep quantitative T cell receptor repertoire profiling was used in the study to track responses to a trivalent subunit inactivated influenza vaccine.

The paper's findings and limits, for the study overall: It was suggested by the authors that each seasonal influenza vaccination may recruit only a limited number of new T cells.

Inclusive of the bounding cysteine and phenylalanine, the CDR3 is 15 residues long. Of the read, only the CDR3 DNA is kept; its 45 bases are in frame from base 1. V gives up 2 bases and J gives up 5 bases, and the segment between their germline ends measures 13 bases. With respect to this clonotype: Its binding antigen is unknown. No qualities accompany the bases; no much larger clone lies one base away.

Library preparation was by RT-PCR. The sequencer listed for this sample is Illumina HiSeq 2500. Starting from the raw public reads, TCRdb applied fastp trimming at Q25, assembled clones with MiXCR and retained in-frame beta chains. Duplicate CDR3 protein sequences are folded into a single record with the most common DNA and genes. This sample is represented by about 540,000 distinct CDR3 sequences; approximately 20% of them were singletons. The leading ten clones occupy 2.5% to 3% of the sample. These data were likewise used in another study, on T cells expressing NK-cell markers. As the second publication notes: TCR beta cDNA libraries were made by 5'RACE template switching that added a universal primer site and unique molecular identifiers. In sorted CD3+CD56+NKG2C+, CD3+CD56+NKG2C- and CD3+CD56-NKG2C+ T-cell subsets from 7 to 9 donors, TCR beta-chain repertoires were profiled. Of the eight sequenced donors, seven were found to be HCMV-seropositive and one was found to be HCMV-seronegative. In several experiments an anti-gammadeltaTCR antibody was added to restrict sorting to alphabetaTCR-expressing T cells. In a handful of donors, the dominant CD3+CD56+NKG2C+ clonotypes ranked among the top 10 CD8+ clonotypes, making up roughly 1.0-7.0% of CD8+ T cells. Those dominant clonotypes were again the most abundant among CD3+CD56-NKG2C+ cells in a few donors, at about 25-60.1%. Whether the expanded NKG2C-expressing T cell clones were specific for HCMV antigens was left unclear. The eight sequenced donors were randomly selected healthy volunteers, three men and five women. A commercial ELISA kit detecting HCMV-specific IgG in serum was used to determine HCMV serostatus. Ficoll density gradient centrifugation was used to isolate peripheral blood mononuclear cells from blood. Magnetic immunoseparation with Miltenyi isolation kits was used to isolate CD4+ and CD8+ T cells from PBMC. Synthesis of cDNA was primed from the TCR beta constant segment and was followed by two consecutive PCR amplification steps. The libraries were sequenced on Illumina HiSeq 2000/2500, MiSeq or NextSeq, producing 2 x 150 bp reads. Reads were demultiplexed and grouped by UMI with MIGEC, and clonotypes were assembled and quantified with MiTCR. To remove erroneous sequences, TCR cDNA sequences were retained only when supported by two or more reads. The tcR package was used for downstream repertoire analysis, and clonotypes were matched across fractions by CDR3 nucleotide sequence plus V segment. VDJmatch was used to annotate antigen specificity against VDJdb, with one amino acid substitution in CDR3 permitted.

The rearrangement joined TRBV12-3 or TRBV12-4 to TRBJ2-1; the D segment cannot be called with confidence. This sequence was found in a man aged 45 to 65 who received an inactivated influenza vaccine. Donor details come from another sample of the same person, matched by shared clones. This specimen consisted of CD4+ T cells sorted from PBMCs, obtained 11 to 12 days after vaccination. The CDR3 protein is CASSLTRNYNNEQFF. The DNA reads as follows: TGTGCCAGCAGTTTAACCAGGAACTACAACAATGAGCAGTTCTTC.